These 6 T cell receptor beta chains were sequenced from one sample in a study of blood T cells in healthy people across ages. Then a second PCR, running roughly 7 to 11 cycles, was carried out with a sample-barcoded 5' primer and a J-beta primer mix. TCRdb analysed the 5' RACE reads with MiXCR anew, one entry per CDR3 protein. The sample lists about 770,000 distinct CDR3 sequences; under 45% were seen once. The sequencing input was blood. These receptors came from a man aged 55 to 70 in good health.

The chain recombines TRBV30 with TRBJ2-1; perhaps TRBD1 as D (5 bases). The CDR3 covers 15 residues. V was cut by 0 bases and J by 1 base, with 10 bases left in between. Germline CDR1 is GTSNPN and CDR2 is SVGIG (reference sequence). The CDR3 spells CAWSVKGWSYNEQFF. The CDR3 nucleotides are TGTGCCTGGAGTGTAAAGGGGTGGTCCTACAATGAGCAGTTCTTC.

This rearrangement joins TRBV4-1 to TRBJ1-2; D is perhaps TRBD1 (5 bases). The CDR3 is made up of 15 amino acids. V shed 6 bases and J shed 2 bases, with 16 bases lying between them. Germline-derived CDR1 and CDR2 are MGHRA and YSYEKL. In DNA, the CDR3 is TGCGCCAGCAGTCTAGCCGACAGAGACAACTATGGCTACACCTTC. This sequence encodes CASSLADRDNYGYTF.

There are a few counts of this clonotype. J is TRBJ2-3 and V is TRBV25-1, with 7 bases that match TRBD2. Germline CDR1 is MGHDK and CDR2 is SYGVNS. V was pared by 6 bases and J by 2 bases, with 5 bases of the junction left unmatched. This CDR3 comprises 14 residues. The CDR3 reads CASSSSGYTDTQYF. The CDR3 bases are TGTGCCAGCAGCTCTAGCGGATACACAGATACGCAGTATTTT.

The chain is built from TRBV7-2 and TRBJ2-3, with 8 bases fitting TRBD2. The CDR3 runs to 17 residues. V lost 1 base, J lost 6 bases, and 12 bases stayed unmatched. Germline lookup yields CDR1 SGHTA and CDR2 FQGNSA. CDR3: CASSLGANGGAEDTQYF. In nucleotides, the CDR3 is TGTGCCAGCAGCTTAGGTGCAAACGGGGGGGCCGAGGATACGCAGTATTTT.

The chain uses TRBV6-1 and TRBJ2-1; TRBD1 is a possible D gene (5 bases). CDR3 length: 14 residues. Germline V gene sequence: CDR1 MNHNS, CDR2 SASEGT. Trimming shortened V by 9 bases and J by 0 bases, and 12 bases separated the two germline ends. CDR3 protein: CASRRQTSYNEQFF. CDR3 DNA sequence: TGTGCCAGTAGACGACAGACCTCCTACAATGAGCAGTTCTTC.

The chain has TRBV18 and TRBJ2-2, with TRBD1 matching over 7 bases. The CDR3 contains 16 residues. Germline V gene lookup returns CDR1 KGHSH and CDR2 LQKENI. Germline trimming cut 3 bases from V and 3 bases from J; bases unmatched to any gene: 7. The CDR3 sequence is CASSPQTGTDTGELFF. DNA for the CDR3: TGTGCCAGCTCACCTCAGACAGGGACGGACACCGGGGAGCTGTTTTTT.